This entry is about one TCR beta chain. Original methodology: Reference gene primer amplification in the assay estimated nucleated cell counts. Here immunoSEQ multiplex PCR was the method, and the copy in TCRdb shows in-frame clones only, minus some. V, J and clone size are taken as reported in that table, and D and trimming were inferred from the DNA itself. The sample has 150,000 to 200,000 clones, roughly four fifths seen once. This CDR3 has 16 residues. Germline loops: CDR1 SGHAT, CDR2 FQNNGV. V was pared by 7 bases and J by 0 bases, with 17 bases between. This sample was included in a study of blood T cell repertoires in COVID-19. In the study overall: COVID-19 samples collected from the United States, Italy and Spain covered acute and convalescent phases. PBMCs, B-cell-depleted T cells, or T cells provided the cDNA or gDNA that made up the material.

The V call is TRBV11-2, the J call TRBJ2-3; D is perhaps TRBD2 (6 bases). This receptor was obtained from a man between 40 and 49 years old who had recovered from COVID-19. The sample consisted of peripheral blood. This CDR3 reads CASNPTPGGSTDTQYF. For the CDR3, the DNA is TGTGCCAGCAACCCCACGCCCGGAGGGAGCACAGATACGCAGTATTTT.